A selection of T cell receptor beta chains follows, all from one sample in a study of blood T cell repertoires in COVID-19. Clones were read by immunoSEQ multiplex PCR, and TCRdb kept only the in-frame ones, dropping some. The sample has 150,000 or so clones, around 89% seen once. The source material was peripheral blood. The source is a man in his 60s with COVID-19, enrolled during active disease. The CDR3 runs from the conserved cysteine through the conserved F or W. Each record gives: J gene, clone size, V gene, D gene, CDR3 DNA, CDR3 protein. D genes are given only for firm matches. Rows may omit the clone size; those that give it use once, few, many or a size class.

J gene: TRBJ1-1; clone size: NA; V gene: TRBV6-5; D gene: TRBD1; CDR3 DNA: TGTGCCAGCACTCCGGGACAGCGGAACACTGAAGCTTTCTTT; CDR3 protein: CASTPGQRNTEAFF
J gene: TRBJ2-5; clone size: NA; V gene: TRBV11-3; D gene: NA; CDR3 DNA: TGTGCCAGCAGCCTCGGACAGCAAGAGACCCAGTACTTC; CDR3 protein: CASSLGQQETQYF
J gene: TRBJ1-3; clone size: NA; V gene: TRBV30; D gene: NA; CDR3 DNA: TGTGCCTGGCAGACAAGCTCTGGAAACACCATATATTTT; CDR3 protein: CAWQTSSGNTIYF
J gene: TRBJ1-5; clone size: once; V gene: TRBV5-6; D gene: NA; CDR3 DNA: TGTGCCAGCAGCTTTCAACAGGGCGAGCCCCAGCATTTT; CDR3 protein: CASSFQQGEPQHF
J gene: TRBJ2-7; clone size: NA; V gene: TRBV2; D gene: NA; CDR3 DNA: TGTGCCAGCCTGAGGGGAGGCACCCGGGAGCAGTACTTC; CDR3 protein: CASLRGGTREQYF
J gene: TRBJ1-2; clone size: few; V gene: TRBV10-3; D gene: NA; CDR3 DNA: TGTGCCATCACCGGAAACACAGGGAATGGCTACACCTTC; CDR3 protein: CAITGNTGNGYTF
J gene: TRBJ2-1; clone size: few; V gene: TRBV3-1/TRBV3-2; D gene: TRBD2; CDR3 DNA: TGTGCCAGCAGCCAGCGCCTAGCGGGGGGTTCAGATGAGCAGTTCTTC; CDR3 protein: CASSQRLAGGSDEQFF
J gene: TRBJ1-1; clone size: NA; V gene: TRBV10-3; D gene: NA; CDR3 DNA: TGTGCCATCGGAAAAGGGGGCACTGAAGCTTTCTTT; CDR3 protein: CAIGKGGTEAFF
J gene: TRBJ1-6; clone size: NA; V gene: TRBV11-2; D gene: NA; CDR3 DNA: TGTGCCAGCAGCTTAGCCAGATCACCCCTCCACTTT; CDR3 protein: CASSLARSPLHF
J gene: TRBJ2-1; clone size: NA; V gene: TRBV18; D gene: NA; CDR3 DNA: TGTGCCAGCTCACCCGGGGGTCCCTCCTACAATGAGCAGTTCTTC; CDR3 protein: CASSPGGPSYNEQFF
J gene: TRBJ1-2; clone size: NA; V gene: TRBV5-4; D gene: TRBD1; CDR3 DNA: TGTGCCAGCAGCTTGAGGGACAGGGGGCACAGTGGCTACACCTTC; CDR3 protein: CASSLRDRGHSGYTF
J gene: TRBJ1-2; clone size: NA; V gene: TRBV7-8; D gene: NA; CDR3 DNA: TGTGCCAGTTTCGAGCCGGGAGTTGGAGGCTACACCTTC; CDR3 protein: CASFEPGVGGYTF
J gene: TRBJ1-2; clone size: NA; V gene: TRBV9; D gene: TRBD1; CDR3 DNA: TGTGCCAGCAGCTCCCAGGGGGTAGGGTATGGCTACACCTTC; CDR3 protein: CASSSQGVGYGYTF
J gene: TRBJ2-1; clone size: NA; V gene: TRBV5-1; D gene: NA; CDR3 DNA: TGCGCCAGCAGCTTGGGTACAGTTTACAATGAGCAGTTCTTC; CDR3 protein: CASSLGTVYNEQFF
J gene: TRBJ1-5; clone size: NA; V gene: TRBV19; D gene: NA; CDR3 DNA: TGTGCCAGTAGTATAACGGGGGGGCCCCAGCATTTT; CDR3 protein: CASSITGGPQHF
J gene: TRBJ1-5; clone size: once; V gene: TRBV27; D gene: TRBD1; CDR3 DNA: TGTGCCAGCAGTTTCCGGGACAGGGGCAATCAGCCCCAGCATTTT; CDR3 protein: CASSFRDRGNQPQHF
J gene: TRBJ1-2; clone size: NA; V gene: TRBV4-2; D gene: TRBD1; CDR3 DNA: TGTGCCAGCAGCCAAGATACGGGACAGAACTATGGCTACACCTTC; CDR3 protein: CASSQDTGQNYGYTF
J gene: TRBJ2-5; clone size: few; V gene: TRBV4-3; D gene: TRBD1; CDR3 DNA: TGCGCCAGCAGCCAACGCACAGGGGGCGGACAAGAGACCCAGTACTTC; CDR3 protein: CASSQRTGGGQETQYF
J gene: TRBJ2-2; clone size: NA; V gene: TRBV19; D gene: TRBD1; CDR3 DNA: TGTGCCAGTAGTATCGCCAGGGGGCACGGGGAGCTGTTTTTT; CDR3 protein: CASSIARGHGELFF
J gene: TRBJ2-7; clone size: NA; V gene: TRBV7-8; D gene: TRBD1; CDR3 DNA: TGTGCCAGCAGCTTAATCCGGGGACAGGGGTGGGAGCAGTACTTC; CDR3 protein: CASSLIRGQGWEQYF